The 25 T cell receptor beta chains given below trace back to one sample, sequenced in a study of T cell responses to AZD1222 COVID-19 vaccine. Sequencing used immunoSEQ multiplex PCR; TCRdb keeps in-frame clones, though not all of them. The profile shows approximately 70,000 clones, roughly 85% of them singletons. The input for sequencing was peripheral blood, taken on day 0 of AZD1222 vaccination. The source is an adult in good health.

J is TRBJ1-1 and V is TRBV4-3; D is possibly TRBD1 (6 bases). Germline V gene lookup returns CDR1 LGHNA and CDR2 YSLEER. This CDR3 region has 14 residues. Trimming removed 4 bases from V and 4 bases from J, with 13 bases in between. CDR3 loop: CASSLQGGGTEAFF. In DNA form, the CDR3 reads TGCGCCAGCAGCCTTCAGGGAGGGGGCACTGAAGCTTTCTTT.

The chain joins TRBV27 to TRBJ1-6, with 8 bases aligning to TRBD1. J lost 8 bases, V lost 10 bases, and 10 bases had no gene match. Per germline, CDR1 MNHEY and CDR2 SMNVEV (reference sequence). This CDR3 has 14 amino acids. CDR3 coding DNA: TGTGCCACCTGGGACAGGTGGATATATTCACCCCTCCACTTT. Amino acid sequence: CATWDRWIYSPLHF.

The genes are TRBV7-9 and TRBJ2-1; no clear D gene. From germline, CDR1 is SEHNR and CDR2 FQNEAQ (reference sequence). The CDR3 runs 15 residues. Trimming shortened V by 2 bases and J by 4 bases, and 12 bases separated the two germline ends. CDR3 protein: CASSLRGSTYNEQFF. Written as DNA, the CDR3 is TGTGCCAGCAGCTTACGCGGCAGCACATACAATGAGCAGTTCTTC.

This clone was seen a few times. The J gene is TRBJ1-1, the V gene TRBV2; unclear D gene. Trimming removed 4 bases from V and 11 bases from J, with 17 bases in between. In germline, CDR1 is SNHLY, CDR2 FYNNEI. The CDR3 totals 13 residues. The CDR3 nucleotides are TGTGCCAGCAGTGGATCCGGGAGCCCAATGGCTTTCTTT. It specifies CASSGSGSPMAFF.

The chain combines TRBV3-1 (or the pseudogene TRBV3-2) with TRBJ1-5, with D possibly TRBD1 on 5 matching bases. The germline V and J ends were trimmed by 4 bases and 8 bases, with 18 bases remaining between them. The germline CDR1 and CDR2 sequences are LGHDT and YNNKEL (reference sequence). The CDR3 sequence is 15 residues long. The CDR3 here is CASSLGVGVGKPQHF. Written as DNA, the CDR3 is TGTGCCAGCAGCCTTGGAGTGGGGGTCGGGAAGCCCCAGCATTTT.

The rearrangement uses TRBV2 and TRBJ2-1; D not certain. The CDR3 contains 14 residues. Germline V gives CDR1 SNHLY, CDR2 FYNNEI. Trimming removed 1 base from V and 2 bases from J, with 6 bases in between. The chain's CDR3 is CASSEGEAYNEQFF. CDR3 nucleotides: TGTGCCAGCAGTGAAGGTGAAGCCTACAATGAGCAGTTCTTC.

CDR3 coding DNA: TGTGCCAGCAGCTTAGTGCAGGCGGGTGAAGAGACCCAGTACTTC. It yields the protein CASSLVQAGEETQYF. The chain links TRBV7-6 to TRBJ2-5; D may be TRBD2 (5 bases). This CDR3 is built from 15 residues. The germline V gene encodes CDR1 SGHVS and CDR2 FNYEAQ. Trimming removed 1 base at V and 3 bases at J, with 12 bases between. The entire variable domain, with the rest obtained from reference TRBV7-6 and TRBJ2-5, is as follows: GAGVSQSPRYKVTKRGQDVALRCDPISGHVSLYWYRQALGQGPEFLTYFNYEAQQDKSGLPNDRFSAERPEGSISTLTIQRTEQRDSAMYRCASSLVQAGEETQYFGPGTRLLVL.

The J gene is TRBJ1-5, the V gene TRBV24-1; D perhaps matches TRBD1 (5 bases). The germline V gene encodes CDR1 KGHDR and CDR2 SFDVKD. V lost 5 bases to trimming and J lost 4 bases, with 11 bases between them. This CDR3 region has 14 residues. CDR3 nucleotide sequence: TGTGCCACCAGTGCTCGCAGGGCGAATCAGCCCCAGCATTTT. It specifies CATSARRANQPQHF.

The chain combines TRBV7-2 with TRBJ1-1; D uncertain. Trimming shortened V by 5 bases and J by 5 bases, and 12 bases separated the two germline ends. The V gene's germline CDR1 is SGHTA and CDR2 FQGNSA. The CDR3 runs 13 residues. As DNA, the CDR3 is TGTGCCAGCAGCCCCGGTGAGGGAACTGAAGCTTTCTTT. Residues: CASSPGEGTEAFF.

The chain links TRBV15 to TRBJ2-7; TRBD1 matches 9 bases. V shed 11 bases, J shed 2 bases, and the junction held 10 bases outside the gene matches. Germline loops: CDR1 LNHNV, CDR2 YYDKDF (reference sequence). The CDR3 is 14 residues long. Here the CDR3 DNA reads TGTGCCCCCAACGCGGGACAGGGACCCTACGAGCAGTACTTC. This translates into CAPNAGQGPYEQYF.

DNA of the CDR3: TGTGCCAGCAGGGGGGCTAGCGGGAGAGATGAGCAGTTCTTC. Translated, it gives CASRGASGRDEQFF. The chain has TRBV3-1 (or the pseudogene TRBV3-2) and TRBJ2-1, with TRBD2 matching over 10 bases. After removal of 6 bases from V and 8 bases from J, the junction contained 7 bases not matched to a gene. In germline, CDR1 is LGHDT, CDR2 YNNKEL (reference sequence). CDR3 length: 14 amino acids.

The chain joins TRBV24-1 to TRBJ2-1; 8 bases line up with TRBD2. The ends lost 2 bases at V and 5 bases at J; junction bases unmatched: 10. This CDR3 spans 17 amino acids. Germline V gene sequence: CDR1 KGHDR, CDR2 SFDVKD. CDR3 DNA: TGTGCCACCAGTGATTGGGCGGGAGGTAGGGTGAACAATGAGCAGTTCTTC. This encodes CATSDWAGGRVNNEQFF.

The genes are TRBV4-3 and TRBJ2-1; a possible D gene is TRBD2 (5 bases). The CDR3 extends over 16 amino acids. The ends were cut back, 1 base at V and 3 bases at J, with 13 bases in the middle. Germline CDR1 is LGHNA and CDR2 is YSLEER. CDR3 DNA sequence: TGCGCCAGCAGCCAAGTTTCCAGCGGAGACTACAATGAGCAGTTCTTC. Translation: CASSQVSSGDYNEQFF.

This clone was found once. This CDR3 is CASSLRTTGELFF. The CDR3 coding sequence is TGCGCCAGCAGCTTGCGTACCACCGGGGAGCTGTTTTTT. This chain connects TRBV5-1 to TRBJ2-2, with unresolved D. The CDR3 has 13 residues. Germline loops: CDR1 SGHRS, CDR2 YFSETQ. V lost 1 base to trimming and J lost 4 bases, with 5 bases between them.

This clone was seen once. The CDR3 DNA follows: TGCAGCGTTGAGGTGGGCACTAATGAAAAACTGTTTTTT. Its translation is CSVEVGTNEKLFF. The genes are TRBV29-1 and TRBJ1-4; D not resolved. V gave up 3 bases and J gave up 2 bases, with 7 bases separating them. CDR1 is SQVTM, CDR2 ANQGSEA, per germline. CDR3 length: 13 residues.

This sequence joins TRBV6-5 and TRBJ1-2; unclear D gene. The germline CDR1 and CDR2 sequences are MNHEY and SVGAGI. V was pared by 0 bases and J by 4 bases, with 9 bases between. The CDR3 is 14 amino acids. The CDR3 loop is CASSYSLDGYGYTF. DNA of the CDR3: TGTGCCAGCAGTTACTCTCTCGACGGCTATGGCTACACCTTC.

The chain is built from TRBV30 and TRBJ1-5; TRBD1 matches at 7 bases. V lost 5 bases, J lost 0 bases, and 13 bases stayed unmatched. Germline CDR1 is GTSNPN and CDR2 is SVGIG (reference sequence). CDR3 length: 17 residues. CDR3 in amino acids: CAWYSLTGEPSNQPQHF. CDR3 bases: TGTGCCTGGTATTCTTTAACAGGGGAACCTAGCAATCAGCCCCAGCATTTT.

The chain recombines TRBV28 with TRBJ1-2; no definite D call. The CDR3 totals 15 residues. Trimming shortened V by 6 bases and J by 4 bases, and 18 bases separated the two germline ends. Germline lookup yields CDR1 MDHEN and CDR2 SYDVKM. This CDR3 is CASSLLAWDAYGYTF. The CDR3 nucleotides read TGTGCCAGCAGCCTCCTGGCGTGGGATGCCTATGGCTACACCTTC.

This clone was recorded once. This chain connects TRBV6-5 to TRBJ1-1; tentative D call: TRBD1 (5 bases). V was pared by 1 base and J by 0 bases, with 12 bases between. The CDR3 contains 16 residues. The V gene's germline CDR1 is MNHEY and CDR2 SVGAGI. The CDR3 DNA reads as TGTGCCAGCAGTTACTTAAGTACAGGAATGAACACTGAAGCTTTCTTT. Its translation is CASSYLSTGMNTEAFF.

The rearrangement uses TRBV5-1 and TRBJ2-3; D gene ambiguous. Trimming shortened V by 0 bases and J by 2 bases, and 13 bases separated the two germline ends. The CDR3 contains 16 residues. Germline loops: CDR1 SGHRS, CDR2 YFSETQ. CDR3 in amino acids: CASSLEAREDTDTQYF. CDR3 bases: TGCGCCAGCAGCTTGGAGGCCCGAGAGGACACAGATACGCAGTATTTT.

CDR3 loop: CASSHLPDYSYNEQFF. The CDR3 DNA sequence: TGTGCCAGCTCACATCTGCCGGACTACTCCTACAATGAGCAGTTCTTC. This chain joins TRBV18 and TRBJ2-1; weak D call: TRBD2 (6 bases). The V end was cut by 4 bases, the J end by 0 bases, with 13 bases between. The CDR3 is 16 residues long. In germline, CDR1 is KGHSH, CDR2 LQKENI.

The V call is TRBV27, the J call TRBJ1-3; 10 bases match TRBD1. The CDR3 is made up of 16 amino acids. Germline V gives CDR1 MNHEY, CDR2 SMNVEV (reference sequence). Unmatched junction bases numbered 6, after V lost 5 bases and J lost 2 bases. CDR3 protein: CASSPYGTGAGNTIYF. For the CDR3, the DNA is TGTGCCAGCAGTCCGTATGGGACAGGGGCTGGAAACACCATATATTTT.

The rearrangement links TRBV11-2 to TRBJ1-1, with TRBD1 matching over 7 bases. CDR3 size: 14 residues. Germline CDR1 SGHAT, CDR2 FQNNGV. The V gene end was trimmed by 3 bases and the J gene end by 5 bases; junction bases not matched to a gene: 6. CDR3 region: CASSLTGRVTEAFF. CDR3 DNA: TGTGCCAGCAGCTTGACAGGGCGGGTTACTGAAGCTTTCTTT.

V and J are TRBV25-1 and TRBJ2-2, with D perhaps matching TRBD2 (6 bases). V lost 1 base to trimming and J lost 4 bases, with 10 bases between them. The germline CDR1 and CDR2 sequences are MGHDK and SYGVNS. This CDR3 comprises 15 residues. For the CDR3, the DNA is TGTGCCAGCAGTGAATTAGGAGGGCGCACCGGGGAGCTGTTTTTT. Encoded protein: CASSELGGRTGELFF.

The gene calls are TRBV5-1 and TRBJ1-2, with TRBD1 matching 7 bases. In germline, CDR1 is SGHRS, CDR2 YFSETQ. V gave up 7 bases and J gave up 0 bases; unmatched junction bases: 6. CDR3 length equals 14 residues. As DNA, the CDR3 is TGCGCCAGCGGAAGGGACAGCGCTAACTATGGCTACACCTTC. Protein product: CASGRDSANYGYTF.